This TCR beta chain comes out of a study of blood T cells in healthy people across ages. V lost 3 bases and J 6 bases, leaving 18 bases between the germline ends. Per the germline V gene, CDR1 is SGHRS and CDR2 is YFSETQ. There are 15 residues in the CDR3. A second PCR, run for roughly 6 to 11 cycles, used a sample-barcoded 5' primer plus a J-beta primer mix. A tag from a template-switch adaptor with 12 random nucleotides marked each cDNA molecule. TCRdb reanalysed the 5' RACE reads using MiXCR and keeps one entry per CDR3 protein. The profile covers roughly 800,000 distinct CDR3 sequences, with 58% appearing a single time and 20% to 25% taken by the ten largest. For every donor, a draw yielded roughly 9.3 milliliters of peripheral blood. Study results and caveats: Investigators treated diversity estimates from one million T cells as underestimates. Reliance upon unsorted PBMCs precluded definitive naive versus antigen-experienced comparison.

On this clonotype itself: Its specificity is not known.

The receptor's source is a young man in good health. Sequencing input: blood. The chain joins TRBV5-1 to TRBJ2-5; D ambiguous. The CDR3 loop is CASSSTPQVGKTQYF. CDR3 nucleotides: TGCGCCAGCAGCTCTACCCCCCAGGTCGGAAAGACCCAGTACTTC. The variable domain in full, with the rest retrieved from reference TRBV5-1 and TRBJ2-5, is KAGVTQTPRYLIKTRGQQVTLSCSPISGHRSVSWYQQTPGQGLQFLFEYFSETQRNKGNFPGRFSGRQFSNSRSEMNVSTLELGDSALYLCASSSTPQVGKTQYFGPGTRLLVL.